A selection of T cell receptor beta chains follows, all from one sample in a study of T cell repertoires in cytomegalovirus infection. A single record per CDR3 protein comes from TCRdb applying MiXCR to the reads. The profile covers some 400,000 distinct CDR3 sequences, with roughly 30% appearing a single time and approximately 15% taken by the ten largest. The sequenced sample consisted of PBMCs. The source is a human donor in good health (CMV status not recorded). Some clones in this sample may be carry-over from other donors' samples. Each CDR3 is given with its conserved first and last residue. D genes are given only for firm matches. Rows give clone size only sometimes, using once, few, many, or a class for an expanded clone.

TRBV6-1	TRBJ2-3	NA	NA	13	CASSEDYTDTQYF	TGTGCCAGCAGTGAAGACTACACAGATACGCAGTATTTT
TRBV28	TRBJ2-7	TRBD1	few	15	CASTYPGQGTVEQYF	TGTGCCAGCACCTATCCGGGACAGGGGACCGTCGAGCAGTACTTC
TRBV28	TRBJ1-5	NA	NA	15	CASSSSGIAVQPKHF	TGTGCCAGCAGTTCGTCAGGGATTGCTGTTCAGCCCAAGCATTTT
TRBV7-6	TRBJ2-1	TRBD1	many	14	CASSPRQGSYEQFF	TGTGCCAGCAGCCCCAGACAGGGTTCCTATGAGCAGTTCTTC
TRBV15	TRBJ2-1	TRBD2	few	14	CATSERGVFNEQFF	TGTGCCACCAGCGAGCGGGGGGTCTTCAATGAGCAGTTCTTC
TRBV4-1	TRBJ2-6	TRBD1	NA	18	CASSQAGQGATGANVLTF	TGCGCCAGCAGCCAAGCGGGACAGGGGGCGACGGGGGCCAACGTCCTGACTTTC
TRBV5-4	TRBJ2-5	NA	NA	14	CASSLGFQQETQYF	TGTGCCAGCAGCTTGGGGTTCCAGCAAGAGACCCAGTACTTC
TRBV6-8	TRBJ2-7	NA	NA	13	CASSSSAVGEQYF	TGTGCCAGCAGTTCTAGCGCGGTTGGGGAGCAGTACTTC
TRBV27	TRBJ1-2	TRBD1	few	18	CASSLSYRLTGGGYGYTF	TGTGCCAGCAGTTTATCTTATAGATTGACAGGGGGCGGCTATGGCTACACCTTC
TRBV19	TRBJ1-5	NA	NA	14	CASALSVSNQPQHF	TGTGCCAGCGCTTTATCCGTAAGCAATCAGCCCCAGCATTTT
TRBV7-2	TRBJ2-7	NA	many	15	CASSPLGESSYEQYF	TGTGCCAGCAGCCCCTTAGGCGAGAGCTCCTACGAGCAGTACTTC
TRBV5-1	TRBJ2-1	TRBD1	many	16	CASSLARDRGLDEQFF	TGCGCCAGCAGCTTGGCTCGGGACAGGGGGCTCGATGAGCAGTTCTTC
TRBV14	TRBJ2-5	TRBD1	few	16	CASSPLPGQGKETQYF	TGTGCCAGCAGCCCCCTGCCGGGACAGGGAAAAGAGACCCAGTACTTC
TRBV7-3	TRBJ2-7	NA	NA	13	CASSFYRDTEQYF	TGTGCCAGCAGCTTTTACCGGGACACCGAGCAGTACTTC
TRBV2	TRBJ2-7	TRBD2	NA	15	CASSVGASGGYEQYF	TGTGCCAGCAGTGTGGGGGCTAGCGGGGGATACGAGCAGTACTTC
TRBV7-2	TRBJ1-2	NA	many	13	CASSPRANYGYTF	TGTGCCAGCAGCCCCCGGGCTAACTATGGCTACACCTTC
TRBV7-3	TRBJ1-1	NA	NA	19	CASSPDGGLYRAVNTEAFF	TGTGCCAGCAGCCCTGATGGGGGGCTGTACAGGGCCGTGAACACTGAAGCTTTCTTT
TRBV6-5	TRBJ2-7	NA	few	13	CASSSGGLYEQYF	TGTGCCAGCAGTTCTGGGGGGCTCTACGAGCAGTACTTC
TRBV7-8	TRBJ2-6	NA	NA	18	CASSARMQAYSGANVLTF	TGTGCCAGCAGCGCGCGGATGCAAGCATACTCTGGGGCCAACGTCCTGACTTTC
TRBV7-6	TRBJ2-7	NA	many	14	CASSPLEGGFEQYF	TGTGCCAGCAGCCCCCTCGAGGGGGGCTTCGAGCAGTACTTC
TRBV7-6	TRBJ2-1	NA	few	16	CASSLLQGLSYNEQFF	TGTGCCAGCAGCTTACTCCAGGGCCTCTCCTACAATGAGCAGTTCTTC
TRBV4-1	TRBJ2-3	NA	NA	16	CASSQVLADSTDTQYF	TGCGCCAGCAGCCAAGTACTCGCGGATAGCACAGATACGCAGTATTTT
TRBV2	TRBJ1-1	NA	NA	14	CASKPRESNTEAFF	TGTGCCAGCAAACCCAGGGAGTCGAACACTGAAGCTTTCTTT
TRBV5-1	TRBJ2-7	TRBD2	NA	15	CASSPTGTSVYEQYF	TGCGCCAGCAGCCCAACCGGGACTAGCGTTTACGAGCAGTACTTC
TRBV3-1	TRBJ1-2	NA	NA	11	CASRAGNGYTF	TGTGCCAGCAGAGCAGGGAATGGCTACACCTTC
TRBV7-3	TRBJ2-2	NA	few	16	CASSSMGFVDTGELFF	TGTGCCAGCAGCTCCATGGGATTCGTGGACACCGGGGAGCTGTTTTTT
TRBV7-6	TRBJ1-6	TRBD1	few	13	CASSYTGGAALHF	TGTGCCAGCAGCTATACAGGGGGCGCGGCCCTCCACTTT
TRBV5-4	TRBJ2-1	NA	NA	15	CASRRGGGITNEQFF	TGTGCCAGCCGAAGGGGGGGAGGGATTACCAATGAGCAGTTCTTC
TRBV30	TRBJ1-2	TRBD1	few	13	CAWYSGTGEGYTF	TGTGCCTGGTATTCCGGGACAGGGGAAGGCTACACCTTC
TRBV24-1	TRBJ1-2	NA	once	14	CATSDPWREYGYTF	TGTGCCACCAGTGATCCGTGGAGGGAGTATGGCTACACCTTC
TRBV7-6	TRBJ2-3	NA	many	17	CASSLGGGPHPTDTQYF	TGTGCCAGCAGCTTAGGAGGAGGTCCTCACCCCACAGATACGCAGTATTTT